The next 28 T cell receptor beta chains were all read from a single sample in a study of beta chain features in type 1 diabetes. Sequencing targeted expressed TCRB transcripts, as all isolated RNA had been reverse transcribed. Generated by immunoSEQ multiplex PCR, the TCRdb table keeps only in-frame clones and is missing some. The table has approximately 400,000 clones, approximately 16% seen once. Sequencing used naive CD4+ T cells from blood. Source of these receptors: a woman younger than 35 in good health.

This clone was recorded a few times. The V gene is TRBV18, the J gene TRBJ2-7; 10 bases align to TRBD2. With 6 bases clipped from V and 3 bases from J, the junction kept 14 bases outside the gene matches. Germline values: CDR1 KGHSH, CDR2 LQKENI. This CDR3 region has 17 residues. In DNA, the CDR3 is TGTGCCAGCTCCCCAAGGACTAGCGGACATACAAACTACGAGCAGTACTTC. This gives the protein CASSPRTSGHTNYEQYF.

The chain links TRBV7-2 to TRBJ2-3, with TRBD2 matching over 12 bases. V shed 0 bases and J 6 bases; nucleotides not matched to a gene: 4. In germline, CDR1 is SGHTA, CDR2 FQGNSA. CDR3 length equals 16 residues. The chain's CDR3 is CASSLAASGRVDTQYF. CDR3 coding DNA: TGTGCCAGCAGCTTAGCGGCTAGCGGGAGGGTTGATACGCAGTATTTT.

The chain has TRBV5-6 and TRBJ1-5; maybe TRBD1 (5 bases). Trimming left V 5 bases short and J 4 bases short, with 16 bases between. The CDR3 sequence is 15 residues long. Germline V gene data show CDR1 as SGHDT and CDR2 as YYEEEE. CDR3 sequence (DNA): TGTGCCAGCAGGGGGCAAGCAGGAGTAAATCAGCCCCAGCATTTT. This gives the protein CASRGQAGVNQPQHF.

There are a few counts of this clone. The chain uses TRBV4-1 and TRBJ1-2; possible D gene TRBD1, 6 bases. CDR1 MGHRA and CDR2 YSYEKL come from the germline V gene. Trimming pared 2 bases from V and 2 bases from J, leaving 9 bases between. CDR3 length: 14 residues. CDR3 DNA sequence: TGCGCCAGCAGCCAACCGGACAGCAACTATGGCTACACCTTC. Translation gives CASSQPDSNYGYTF.

This clone was counted a few times. V and J are TRBV6-5 and TRBJ2-1, with TRBD2 identical over 7 bases. The CDR3 runs 14 residues. V trimming: 6 bases; J trimming: 6 bases; junction bases outside the gene matches: 8. Germline CDR1 MNHEY, CDR2 SVGAGI. The CDR3: CASRPAGDGNEQFF. CDR3 in DNA: TGTGCCAGCAGGCCCGCGGGGGATGGCAATGAGCAGTTCTTC.

This clone was observed a few times. The chain couples TRBV29-1 to TRBJ2-1; tentative D call: TRBD1 (5 bases). Germline V CDR1 and CDR2: SQVTM, ANQGSEA. The CDR3 is 13 residues long. V lost 6 bases, J lost 8 bases, and 17 bases lay in between. The chain's CDR3 is CSVTDFVAYEQFF. CDR3 DNA sequence: TGCAGCGTGACAGACTTCGTCGCCTATGAGCAGTTCTTC.

There are a few counts of this clone. The chain recombines TRBV27 with TRBJ2-3; 11 bases line up with TRBD2. Per germline, CDR1 MNHEY and CDR2 SMNVEV (reference sequence). V was pared by 5 bases and J by 0 bases, with 4 bases of the junction left unmatched. This CDR3 spans 16 amino acids. In DNA form, the CDR3 reads TGTGCCAGCAGTCCACGACTAGCGGGGAGCACAGATACGCAGTATTTT. It specifies CASSPRLAGSTDTQYF.

Remarks on this clone: At the DNA level, this CDR3 is encoded by other sequences in the same sample as well. The genes are TRBV5-1 and TRBJ1-2, with 7 bases lining up with TRBD1. V lost 0 bases and J lost 6; bases outside the gene matches: 2. In germline, CDR1 is SGHRS, CDR2 YFSETQ. The CDR3 extends over 13 amino acids. In DNA, the CDR3 is TGCGCCAGCAGCTTGGGACAGGGAGATGGCTACACCTTC. Translation: CASSLGQGDGYTF.

With regard to this clone: The same CDR3 is also encoded by other DNA sequences in this sample. Written as DNA, the CDR3 is TGTGCCTGGAGTGTACTCACTGAAGCTTTCTTT. Its translation: CAWSVLTEAFF. The chain links TRBV30 to TRBJ1-1, with no clear D. The CDR3 covers 11 residues. The V end was cut by 0 bases, the J end by 4 bases, with 3 bases between. The germline V gene has CDR1 GTSNPN and CDR2 SVGIG (reference sequence).

The chain links TRBV11-3 to TRBJ2-5; tentative D call: TRBD1 (6 bases). Germline values: CDR1 SGHNT, CDR2 YENEEA. V gave up 1 base and J gave up 4 bases, with 10 bases separating them. This CDR3 spans 14 amino acids. In nucleotides, the CDR3 is TGTGCCAGCAGCTTAGGGGGGCGCGCAGAGACCCAGTACTTC. Amino acids: CASSLGGRAETQYF.

Written as DNA, the CDR3 is TGTGCGCTAGCGGGAGGGCCTGTAGAGACCCAGTACTTC. It is translated as CALAGGPVETQYF. The chain couples TRBV6-8 to TRBJ2-5, with TRBD2 identical over 12 bases. Germline CDR1 and CDR2: MNHGY and SAAAGT. The CDR3 sequence is 13 residues long.

The chain has TRBV4-3 and TRBJ2-6, with 8 bases identical to TRBD1. In germline, CDR1 is LGHNA, CDR2 YSLEER. V lost 0 bases and J lost 3; bases outside the gene matches: 7. The CDR3 contains 18 residues. The CDR3 DNA reads as TGCGCCAGCAGCCAAGAGGGCCAGGGGGCGCTTGGGGCCAACGTCCTGACTTTC. This gives the protein CASSQEGQGALGANVLTF.

This clone was detected a few times. Distinct nucleotide sequences in the sample also encode this CDR3. The V and J genes are TRBV30 and TRBJ2-3; no reliable D call. The CDR3 extends over 11 amino acids. Trimming removed 0 bases at V and 6 bases at J, with 4 bases between. CDR1 and CDR2 from the germline V gene are GTSNPN and SVGIG (reference sequence). Here the CDR3 reads CAWSVTDTQYF. The CDR3 DNA follows: TGTGCCTGGAGTGTTACTGATACGCAGTATTTT.

The gene calls are TRBV14 and TRBJ1-5; 9 positions match TRBD1. The CDR3 runs to 16 residues. Trimming took 3 bases from V and 1 from J; bases not matched to a gene: 4. Germline V CDR1 and CDR2: SGHDN, FVKESK. The CDR3 loop is CASSHLDRGSNQPQHF. The CDR3 DNA reads TGTGCCAGCAGCCATTTGGACAGGGGAAGCAATCAGCCCCAGCATTTT.

This clone was counted a few times. This chain uses TRBV6-6 with TRBJ2-2; 7 bases align to TRBD1. This CDR3 is 15 amino acids long. CDR1 is MNHNY, CDR2 SVGAGI, per germline (reference sequence). Trimming removed 7 bases from V and 2 bases from J; junction bases left unmatched: 7. CDR3 sequence reads: CASTLTGTNTGELFF. The CDR3 DNA sequence: TGTGCCAGCACCTTGACAGGGACCAACACCGGGGAGCTGTTTTTT.

The rearrangement joins TRBV9 to TRBJ2-2; possibly TRBD2 for D (5 bases). Germline CDR1 SGDLS, CDR2 YYNGEE. This CDR3 is built from 16 residues. Trimming shortened V by 2 bases and J by 5 bases, and 16 bases separated the two germline ends. The CDR3 DNA is TGTGCCAGCAGCGTTGGACGACCGGGAAGGACCGGGGAGCTGTTTTTT. Residues: CASSVGRPGRTGELFF.

This clone has just a few counts. This sequence joins TRBV5-4 and TRBJ1-5; D uncertain. This CDR3 is built from 15 residues. The ends were cut back, 0 bases at V and 0 bases at J, with 7 bases in the middle. The germline CDR1 and CDR2 sequences are SGHNT and YYREEE (reference sequence). This chain's CDR3 is CASSLGPSSNQPQHF. The CDR3, as DNA: TGTGCCAGCAGCTTGGGACCTAGTAGCAATCAGCCCCAGCATTTT.

On this clone itself: Other DNA sequences of this sample code for an identical CDR3. The chain couples TRBV7-2 to TRBJ2-7; D remains ambiguous. With 5 bases removed from V and 3 bases from J, the gap between germline ends came to 5 bases. The CDR3 spans 11 residues. Germline V lookup: CDR1 SGHTA, CDR2 FQGNSA. CDR3 sequence reads: CASSPHYEQYF. The CDR3 DNA reads as TGTGCCAGCAGCCCCCACTACGAGCAGTACTTC. The whole variable domain, filled in from reference TRBV7-2 and TRBJ2-7, reads GAGVSQSPSNKVTEKGKDVELRCDPISGHTALYWYRQSLGQGLEFLIYFQGNSAPDKSGLPSDRFSAERTGGSVSTLTIQRTQQEDSAVYLCASSPHYEQYFGPGTRLTVT.

The chain has TRBV7-2 and TRBJ2-5; 10 bases line up with TRBD2. The CDR3 has 16 amino acids. CDR1 is SGHTA, CDR2 FQGNSA, per germline. V was clipped by 1 base and J by 2 bases; unmatched bases: 4. CDR3 residues: CASSLVQLAGQETQYF. CDR3 in DNA: TGTGCCAGCAGCTTAGTTCAACTAGCGGGACAAGAGACCCAGTACTTC.

The rearrangement joins TRBV4-1 to TRBJ2-5; a possible D gene is TRBD2 (6 bases). Between the trimmed V and J ends, which lost 4 bases and 2 bases, there was a span of 17 bases. Germline CDR1 reads MGHRA; CDR2 reads YSYEKL. The CDR3 extends over 16 amino acids. CDR3 nucleotide sequence: TGCGCCAGCAGCCCTACGGGACTTCAATTTCAAGAGACCCAGTACTTC. Translating gives CASSPTGLQFQETQYF.

This clone was seen only a few times. This chain connects TRBV7-9 to TRBJ2-7, with D possibly matching TRBD1 (5 bases). This CDR3 spans 15 amino acids. V was cut by 7 bases and J by 2 bases, with 18 bases left in between. The germline gives CDR1 SEHNR, CDR2 FQNEAQ (reference sequence). Written as DNA, the CDR3 is TGTGCCAGCACCACGGACAATTTGGGGACCTACGAGCAGTACTTC. It codes for CASTTDNLGTYEQYF.

This clone was counted between two and nine times. J is TRBJ1-5 and V is TRBV5-6; 7 nucleotides agree with TRBD1. V was clipped by 3 bases and J by 3 bases; unmatched bases: 3. The V gene's germline CDR1 is SGHDT and CDR2 YYEEEE. This CDR3 comprises 14 residues. CDR3 sequence (DNA): TGTGCCAGCAGCTGGGGACAGTTCAATCAGCCCCAGCATTTT. It yields the protein CASSWGQFNQPQHF.

This clone was detected a few times. This chain uses TRBV7-2 with TRBJ1-2, with TRBD1 matching 9 bases. CDR1 SGHTA and CDR2 FQGNSA come from the germline V gene. CDR3 length: 14 amino acids. The J segment lost 3 bases and the V segment lost 5 bases, leaving 4 bases of the junction unmatched. CDR3 coding DNA: TGTGCCAGCAGCCCCCGGACAGGGGACTATGGCTACACCTTC. Its protein is CASSPRTGDYGYTF.

This clone has more than one count but fewer than ten. The chain couples TRBV29-1 to TRBJ2-5; no reliable D call. The CDR3 loop spans 15 amino acids. V lost 4 bases and J 5 bases, leaving 20 bases between the germline ends. CDR1 is SQVTM and CDR2 is ANQGSEA in the germline V gene. The CDR3 protein is CSVGRQDFFGETQYF. In nucleotides, the CDR3 is TGCAGCGTTGGTCGGCAGGATTTTTTTGGGGAGACCCAGTACTTC.

This rearrangement joins TRBV28 to TRBJ2-4; 9 nucleotides line up with TRBD1. CDR1 is MDHEN, CDR2 SYDVKM, per germline. V was pared by 5 bases and J by 9 bases, with 8 bases of the junction left unmatched. The CDR3 totals 14 residues. CDR3 amino acids: CASSPHRGRGIQYF. CDR3 sequence (DNA): TGTGCCAGCAGTCCCCACAGGGGGCGCGGCATTCAGTACTTC. The variable domain in full, completed from reference TRBV28 and TRBJ2-4, reads DVKVTQSSRYLVKRTGEKVFLECVQDMDHENMFWYRQDPGLGLRLIYFSYDVKMKEKGDIPEGYSVSREKKERFSLILESASTNQTSMYLCASSPHRGRGIQYFGAGTRLSVL.

The chain links TRBV28 to TRBJ2-1; 8 bases fit TRBD2. Germline CDR1 MDHEN, CDR2 SYDVKM. The CDR3 loop spans 15 amino acids. V lost 4 bases, J lost 4 bases, and 6 bases stayed unmatched. CDR3: CASSSSGSGYNEQFF. CDR3 in DNA: TGTGCCAGCAGTTCCAGCGGGAGCGGGTACAATGAGCAGTTCTTC.

This clone was seen more than once but under ten times. The V gene is TRBV28, the J gene TRBJ2-7, with TRBD1 matching 9 bases. Trimming removed 6 bases from V and 9 bases from J; junction bases left unmatched: 15. CDR3 size: 15 residues. CDR1 and CDR2 (germline): MDHEN, SYDVKM. CDR3 protein: CASSRRDRDSSGQYF. The CDR3 bases are TGTGCCAGCAGCCGACGGGACAGGGACTCTTCCGGGCAGTACTTC. Full variable domain (rest looked up from reference TRBV28 and TRBJ2-7): DVKVTQSSRYLVKRTGEKVFLECVQDMDHENMFWYRQDPGLGLRLIYFSYDVKMKEKGDIPEGYSVSREKKERFSLILESASTNQTSMYLCASSRRDRDSSGQYFGPGTRLTVT.

The chain has TRBV9 and TRBJ2-1; D ambiguous. Trimming pared 4 bases from V and 10 bases from J, leaving 15 bases between. This CDR3 is built from 13 residues. Germline V CDR1 and CDR2: SGDLS, YYNGEE. Here the CDR3 DNA reads TGTGCCAGCAGCTCATACCGACTTGGCGAGCAGTTCTTC. Amino acid sequence: CASSSYRLGEQFF.